This paragraph covers one T cell receptor (beta chain) sequence. The antigen is not known. V was clipped by 5 bases and J by 0 bases, with 7 bases between them. This CDR3 is 14 amino acids long. Germline V gene lookup returns CDR1 SEHNR and CDR2 FQNEAQ (reference sequence). The sample belongs to a study of blood T cells in healthy people across ages. About the research overall: Template-switching capture recovered about one barcoded beta molecule per two T cells. Whole-study results and caveats: Per million T cells, the diversity of TCR beta decreased roughly linearly as age advanced.

With a J-beta primer mix and a sample-barcoded 5' primer, a second PCR ran roughly 6 to 11 cycles. TCRdb reprocessed the 5' RACE reads with MiXCR, giving one entry per CDR3 protein. This repertoire shows approximately 900,000 distinct CDR3 sequences, around 49% found once; its top ten account for about an eighth. Material: blood. The chain employs TRBV7-9 and TRBJ1-4; the D is unclear. The source is a man aged 30 to 45 in good health. CDR3 in amino acids: CASSAVATNEKLFF. CDR3 sequence (DNA): TGTGCCAGCAGCGCCGTTGCAACTAATGAAAAACTGTTTTTT.